The TCR beta chain described here comes from a study of human T cells and chemical hapten exposure. Findings and limits, study-wide: Compared to controls, expanded TCRs made significantly more large clusters of similar CDR3s.

Each CDR3 protein gets one entry after TCRdb re-called the RACE reads with MiXCR. The profile shows about 120,000 distinct CDR3 sequences, approximately 15% of them singletons. Germline values: CDR1 LGHNA, CDR2 YSLEER. V dropped 3 bases and J dropped 0 bases, with 10 bases sitting between them. This CDR3 region has 15 residues. Time point denoted: pre-sensitization, week 0. Specified treatment: therapeutic diphenylcyclopropenone sensitization with weekly scalp DPC. This clonotype was counted only a few times. No antigen is known for it. The genes are TRBV4-3 and TRBJ2-3; perhaps TRBD1 as D (6 bases). This TCR came from a woman between 18 and 29 years old with alopecia areata. Some clones in this sample may be carry-over from other donors' samples. The sample in question was whole blood, obtained in connection with sensitization to the hapten diphenylcyclopropenone (DPC). As DNA, the CDR3 is TGCGCCAGCAGCCATAGGGACACGAGCACAGATACGCAGTATTTT. This sequence encodes CASSHRDTSTDTQYF.